This TCR beta chain derives from a study of T cells in Graves' hyperthyroidism and ophthalmopathy. Amplification of TCR beta CDR3 regions was performed using RNA transcripts as template. The primer set for the first-round RT-PCR of the TCR CDR3 was HTBI. MiXCR was run by TCRdb on the multiplex PCR reads, yielding one entry per CDR3 protein. The sample lists about 620,000 distinct CDR3 sequences, 15% to 20% occurring once. Uncontrolled infection, other autoimmune disease, pregnancy or lactation led to exclusion. This clonotype was detected only a few times. The germline V gene has CDR1 MNHNS and CDR2 SASEGT. V lost 4 bases to trimming and J lost 1 base, with 7 bases between them. CDR3 length: 13 amino acids.

The gene calls are TRBV6-1 and TRBJ2-5, with D tentatively TRBD2 (6 bases). Source material: blood. This TCR was sampled from a woman aged 25-40 years with Graves' hyperthyroidism. The CDR3 DNA is TGTGCCAGCAGTGGGGACTCCCAAGAGACCCAGTACTTC. Translation: CASSGDSQETQYF.